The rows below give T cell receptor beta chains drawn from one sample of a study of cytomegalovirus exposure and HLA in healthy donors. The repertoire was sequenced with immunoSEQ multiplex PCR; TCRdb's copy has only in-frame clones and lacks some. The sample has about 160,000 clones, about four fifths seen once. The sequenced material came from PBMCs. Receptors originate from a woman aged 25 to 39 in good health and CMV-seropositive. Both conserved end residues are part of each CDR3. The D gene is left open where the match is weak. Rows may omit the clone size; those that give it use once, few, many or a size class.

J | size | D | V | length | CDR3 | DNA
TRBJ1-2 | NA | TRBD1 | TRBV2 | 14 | CASGRDRGNYGYTF | TGTGCCAGCGGGAGGGACAGGGGTAACTATGGCTACACCTTC
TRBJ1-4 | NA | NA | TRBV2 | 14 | CASQSSGYGEKLFF | TGTGCCAGCCAATCATCGGGGTATGGAGAAAAACTGTTTTTT
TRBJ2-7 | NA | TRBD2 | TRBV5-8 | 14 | CASSLLGTTYEQYF | TGTGCCAGCAGCTTGTTAGGGACTACCTACGAGCAGTACTTC
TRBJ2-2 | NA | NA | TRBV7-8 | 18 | CASSLVVRLDANTGELFF | TGTGCCAGCAGCTTAGTCGTCAGGCTCGACGCCAACACCGGGGAGCTGTTTTTT
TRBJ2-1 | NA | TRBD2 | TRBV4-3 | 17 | CASSPRLLAGPYNEQFF | TGCGCCAGCAGCCCTCGACTCCTAGCGGGACCCTACAATGAGCAGTTCTTC
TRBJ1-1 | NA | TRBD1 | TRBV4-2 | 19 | CASSRPQDRDGAWGTEAFF | TGTGCCAGCAGCCGTCCGCAGGACAGGGATGGGGCGTGGGGCACTGAAGCTTTCTTT
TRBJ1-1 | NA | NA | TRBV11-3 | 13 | CASSIGAVTEAFF | TGTGCCAGCAGCATAGGAGCCGTGACTGAAGCTTTCTTT
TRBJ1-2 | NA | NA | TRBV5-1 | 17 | CASSSQAVTGPGYGYTF | TGCGCCAGCAGCTCACAAGCCGTAACAGGGCCGGGCTATGGCTACACCTTC
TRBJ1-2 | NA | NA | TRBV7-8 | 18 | CASSLPSSRQVYDYGYTF | TGTGCCAGCAGCTTACCCTCCTCCCGACAGGTTTACGACTATGGCTACACCTTC
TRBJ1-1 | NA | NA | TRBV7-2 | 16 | CASSLDYIPWNTEAFF | TGTGCCAGCAGCTTAGATTACATTCCCTGGAACACTGAAGCTTTCTTT
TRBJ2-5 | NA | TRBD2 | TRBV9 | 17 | CASSVGVAGARFGTQYF | TGTGCCAGCAGCGTAGGAGTAGCGGGGGCCCGTTTCGGGACCCAGTACTTC
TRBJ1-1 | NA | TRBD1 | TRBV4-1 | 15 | CASSQGRTGGTEAFF | TGCGCCAGCAGCCAAGGGCGGACAGGCGGGACTGAAGCTTTCTTT
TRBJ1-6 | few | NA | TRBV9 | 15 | CASSGVSSYNSPLHF | TGTGCCAGCAGCGGAGTTAGCTCCTATAATTCACCCCTCCACTTT
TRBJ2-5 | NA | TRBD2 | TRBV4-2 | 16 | CASSQGTSGALETQYF | TGTGCCAGCAGCCAAGGGACTAGCGGGGCGTTAGAGACCCAGTACTTC
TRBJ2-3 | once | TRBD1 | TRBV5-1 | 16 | CASSLGQGARGDTQYF | TGCGCCAGCAGCTTGGGACAGGGGGCGCGGGGTGATACGCAGTATTTT
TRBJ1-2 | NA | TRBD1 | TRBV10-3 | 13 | CAMDRGPNYGYTF | TGTGCCATGGACAGGGGGCCAAACTATGGCTACACCTTC
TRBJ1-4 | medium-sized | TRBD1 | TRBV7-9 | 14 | CASSLAGTGEKLFF | TGTGCCAGCAGCTTAGCCGGGACAGGGGAAAAACTGTTTTTT
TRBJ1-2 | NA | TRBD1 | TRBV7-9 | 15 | CASSQNRGSFYGYTF | TGTGCCAGCAGCCAAAACAGGGGATCCTTTTATGGCTACACCTTC
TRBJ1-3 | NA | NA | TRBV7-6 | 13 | CASSIPTGNTIYF | TGTGCCAGCAGCATTCCTACTGGAAACACCATATATTTT
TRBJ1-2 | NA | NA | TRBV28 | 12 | CASNVKGGGYTF | TGTGCCAGCAACGTGAAAGGAGGGGGCTACACCTTC
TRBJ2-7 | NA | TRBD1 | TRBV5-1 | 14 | CASSPRDSSYEQYF | TGCGCCAGCAGCCCCCGGGACAGCTCCTACGAGCAGTACTTC
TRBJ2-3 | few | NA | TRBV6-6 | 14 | CATETDLNTDTQYF | TGTGCCACAGAGACAGACCTAAACACAGATACGCAGTATTTT
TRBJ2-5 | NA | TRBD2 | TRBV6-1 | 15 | CASSFSGGTQETQYF | TGTGCCAGCAGTTTTAGCGGGGGGACCCAAGAGACCCAGTACTTC
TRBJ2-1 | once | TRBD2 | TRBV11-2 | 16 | CASSSTIGGGAREQFF | TGTGCCAGCAGCTCCACCATTGGCGGGGGGGCACGGGAGCAGTTCTTC
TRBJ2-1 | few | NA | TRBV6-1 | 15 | CASTRRGLGHDEQFF | TGTGCCAGCACCCGAAGGGGGTTGGGACACGATGAGCAGTTCTTC
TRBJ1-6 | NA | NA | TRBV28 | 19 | CASSLPPWTASSYNSPLHF | TGTGCCAGCAGTTTACCCCCCTGGACAGCTAGCTCCTATAATTCACCCCTCCACTTT
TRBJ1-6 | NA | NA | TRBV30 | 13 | CAWSIVGGSPLHF | TGTGCCTGGAGTATAGTAGGGGGTTCACCCCTCCACTTT
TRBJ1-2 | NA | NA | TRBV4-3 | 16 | CASSQDSGMTNYGYTF | TGCGCCAGCAGCCAAGATTCGGGGATGACTAACTATGGCTACACCTTC
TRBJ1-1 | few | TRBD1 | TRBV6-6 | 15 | CASRPDRAVRTEAFF | TGTGCCAGCAGACCGGACAGGGCGGTTCGTACTGAAGCTTTCTTT
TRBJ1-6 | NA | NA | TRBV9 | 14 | CASSVRSLNSPLHF | TGTGCCAGCAGCGTCCGATCACTTAATTCACCCCTCCACTTT
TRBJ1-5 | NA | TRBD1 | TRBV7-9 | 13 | CASSLNRGQPQHF | TGTGCCAGCAGCCTTAACAGGGGTCAGCCCCAGCATTTT
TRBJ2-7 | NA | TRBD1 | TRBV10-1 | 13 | CASGRQGRYEQYF | TGCGCCAGCGGTAGACAGGGGCGGTACGAGCAGTACTTC
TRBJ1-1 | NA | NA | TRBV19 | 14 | CASSISSTYLEAFF | TGTGCCAGTAGTATATCTTCAACCTACTTAGAGGCTTTCTTT
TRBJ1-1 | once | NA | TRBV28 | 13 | CASSRGPNTEAFF | TGTGCCAGCAGTCGCGGCCCTAACACTGAAGCTTTCTTT
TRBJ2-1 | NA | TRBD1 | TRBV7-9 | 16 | CASSLDGRGPDNEQFF | TGTGCCAGCAGCTTAGATGGCAGGGGGCCCGACAATGAGCAGTTCTTC
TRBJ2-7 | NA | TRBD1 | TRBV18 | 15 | CASSPQGQGLSEQYF | TGTGCCAGCTCACCACAGGGACAGGGGTTATCCGAGCAGTACTTC
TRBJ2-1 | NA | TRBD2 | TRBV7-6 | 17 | CASSPRTSGSSYNEQFF | TGTGCCAGCAGCCCCCGGACTAGCGGAAGCTCCTACAATGAGCAGTTCTTC
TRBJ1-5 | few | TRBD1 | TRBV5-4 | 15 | CASSLGTGVNQPQHF | TGTGCCAGCAGCTTGGGGACAGGAGTAAATCAGCCCCAGCATTTT
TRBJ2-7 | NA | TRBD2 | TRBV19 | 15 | CASSMRTGRLFEQYF | TGTGCCAGTAGTATGAGGACCGGGAGGCTCTTCGAGCAGTACTTC
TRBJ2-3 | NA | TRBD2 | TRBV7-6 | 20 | CASSSLPTSGGLSSTDTQYF | TGTGCCAGCAGCTCTCTACCTACTAGCGGGGGTCTTTCGAGCACAGATACGCAGTATTTT
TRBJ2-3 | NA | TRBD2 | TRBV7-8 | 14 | CASSFGGGTDTQYF | TGTGCCAGCAGCTTCGGGGGGGGCACAGATACGCAGTATTTT
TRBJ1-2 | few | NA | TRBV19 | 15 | CASSRPTGTNYGYTF | TGTGCCAGTAGCAGACCGACGGGAACTAACTATGGCTACACCTTC
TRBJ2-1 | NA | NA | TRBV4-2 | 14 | CASSQTSRSNEQFF | TGTGCCAGCAGCCAAACTAGCCGGAGCAATGAGCAGTTCTTC
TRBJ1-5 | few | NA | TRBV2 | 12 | CASGTAHQPQHF | TGTGCCAGCGGTACAGCACATCAGCCCCAGCATTTT
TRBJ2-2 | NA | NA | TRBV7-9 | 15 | CAIRPGQPNTGELFF | TGTGCCATCCGTCCCGGACAGCCGAACACCGGGGAGCTGTTTTTT
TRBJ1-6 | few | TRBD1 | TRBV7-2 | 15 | CASSMDRGWDSPLHF | TGTGCCAGCAGCATGGACAGGGGGTGGGATTCACCCCTCCACTTT
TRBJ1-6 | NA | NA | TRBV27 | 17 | CASGVEAPWLVASPLHF | TGTGCCAGCGGGGTGGAGGCACCATGGCTCGTCGCTTCACCCCTCCACTTT
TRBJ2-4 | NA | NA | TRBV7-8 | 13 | CASSLGGENIQYF | TGTGCCAGCAGCTTAGGGGGGGAAAACATTCAGTACTTC
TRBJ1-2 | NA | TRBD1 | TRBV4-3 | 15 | CASSQGRGLIYGYTF | TGCGCCAGCAGCCAAGGCAGGGGGCTTATCTATGGCTACACCTTC
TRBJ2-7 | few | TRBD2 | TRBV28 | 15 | CASSPMGLAGVEQYF | TGTGCCAGCAGTCCGATGGGACTAGCGGGGGTGGAGCAGTACTTC
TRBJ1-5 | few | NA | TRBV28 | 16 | CASSFEGVRGNQPQHF | TGTGCCAGCAGTTTTGAGGGGGTTCGGGGCAATCAGCCCCAGCATTTT
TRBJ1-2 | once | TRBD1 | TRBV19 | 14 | CASLPLDRNYGYTF | TGTGCCAGTCTACCCCTGGACAGGAACTATGGCTACACCTTC
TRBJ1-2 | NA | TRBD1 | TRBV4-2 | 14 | CASSQGDRSYGYTF | TGTGCCAGCAGCCAGGGGGACAGGAGCTATGGCTACACCTTC